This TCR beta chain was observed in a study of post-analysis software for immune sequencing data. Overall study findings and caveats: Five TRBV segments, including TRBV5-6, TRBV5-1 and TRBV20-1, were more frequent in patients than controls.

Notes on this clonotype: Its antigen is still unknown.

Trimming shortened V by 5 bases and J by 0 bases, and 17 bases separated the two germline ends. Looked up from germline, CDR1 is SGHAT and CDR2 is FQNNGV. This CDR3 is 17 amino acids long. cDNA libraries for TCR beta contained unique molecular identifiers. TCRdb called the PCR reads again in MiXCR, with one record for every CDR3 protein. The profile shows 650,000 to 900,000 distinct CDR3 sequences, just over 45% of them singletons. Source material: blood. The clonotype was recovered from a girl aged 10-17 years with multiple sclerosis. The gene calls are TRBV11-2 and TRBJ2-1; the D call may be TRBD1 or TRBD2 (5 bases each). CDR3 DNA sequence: TGTGCCAGCAGCGACACAGGAGGAATGAGCTCCTACAATGAGCAGTTCTTC. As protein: CASSDTGGMSSYNEQFF.